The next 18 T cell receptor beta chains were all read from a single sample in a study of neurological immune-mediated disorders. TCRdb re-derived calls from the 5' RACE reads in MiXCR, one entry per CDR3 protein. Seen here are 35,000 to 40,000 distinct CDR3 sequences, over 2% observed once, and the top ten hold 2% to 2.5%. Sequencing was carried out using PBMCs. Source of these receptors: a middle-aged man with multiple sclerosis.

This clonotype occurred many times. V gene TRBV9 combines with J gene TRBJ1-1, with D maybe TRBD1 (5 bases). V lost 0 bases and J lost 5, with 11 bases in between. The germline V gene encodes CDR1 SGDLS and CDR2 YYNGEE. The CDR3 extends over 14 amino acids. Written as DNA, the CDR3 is TGTGCCAGCAGCGTAGGCAACGGGGGTACTGAAGCTTTCTTT. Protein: CASSVGNGGTEAFF. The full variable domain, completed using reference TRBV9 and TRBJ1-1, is DSGVTQTPKHLITATGQRVTLRCSPRSGDLSVYWYQQSLDQGLQFLIQYYNGEERAKGNILERFSAQQFPDLHSELNLSSLELGDSALYFCASSVGNGGTEAFFGQGTRLTVV.

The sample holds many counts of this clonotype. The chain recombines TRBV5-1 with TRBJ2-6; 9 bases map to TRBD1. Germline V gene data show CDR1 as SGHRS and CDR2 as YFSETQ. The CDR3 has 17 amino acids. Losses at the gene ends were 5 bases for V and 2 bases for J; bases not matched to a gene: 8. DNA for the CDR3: TGCGCCAGCAGTTGGGACAGGGTCGATCCTGGGGCCAACGTCCTGACTTTC. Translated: CASSWDRVDPGANVLTF.

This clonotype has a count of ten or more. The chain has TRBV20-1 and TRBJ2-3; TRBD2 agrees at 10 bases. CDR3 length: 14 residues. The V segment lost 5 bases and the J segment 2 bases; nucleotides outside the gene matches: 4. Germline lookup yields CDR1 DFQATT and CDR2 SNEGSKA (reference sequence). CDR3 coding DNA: TGCAGTGCTGCACTAGCGGGGAACACAGATACGCAGTATTTT. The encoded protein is CSAALAGNTDTQYF.

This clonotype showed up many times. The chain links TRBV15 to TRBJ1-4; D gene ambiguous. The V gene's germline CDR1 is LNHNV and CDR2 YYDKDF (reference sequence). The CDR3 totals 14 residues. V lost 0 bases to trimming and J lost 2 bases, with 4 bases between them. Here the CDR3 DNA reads TGTGCCACCAGCAGAGACACGACTAATGAAAAACTGTTTTTT. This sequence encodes CATSRDTTNEKLFF.

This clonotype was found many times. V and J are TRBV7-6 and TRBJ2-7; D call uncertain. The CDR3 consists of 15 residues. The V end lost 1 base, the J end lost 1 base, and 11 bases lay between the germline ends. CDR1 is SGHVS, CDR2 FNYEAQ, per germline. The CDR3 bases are TGTGCCAGCAGCTTAGGGGCAGGTAGTTCCTACGAGCAGTACTTC. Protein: CASSLGAGSSYEQYF.

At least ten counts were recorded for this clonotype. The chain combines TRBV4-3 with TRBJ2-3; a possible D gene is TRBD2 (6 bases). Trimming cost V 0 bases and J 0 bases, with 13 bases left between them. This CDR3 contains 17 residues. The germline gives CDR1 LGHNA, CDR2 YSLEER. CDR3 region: CASSQDGAGPSTDTQYF. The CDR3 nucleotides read TGCGCCAGCAGCCAAGATGGGGCGGGACCGAGCACAGATACGCAGTATTTT.

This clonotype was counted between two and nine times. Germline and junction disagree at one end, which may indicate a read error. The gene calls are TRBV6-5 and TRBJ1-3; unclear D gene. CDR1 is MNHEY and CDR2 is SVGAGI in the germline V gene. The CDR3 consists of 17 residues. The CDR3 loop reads CANSYSGSGAGGNTIYF. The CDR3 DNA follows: TGTGCCAACAGTTACTCTGGGTCAGGAGCCGGGGGAAACACCATATATTTT.

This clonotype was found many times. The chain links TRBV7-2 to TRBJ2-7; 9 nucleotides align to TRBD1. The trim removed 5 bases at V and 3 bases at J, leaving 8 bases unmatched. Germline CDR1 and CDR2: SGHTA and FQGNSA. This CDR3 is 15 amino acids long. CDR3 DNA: TGTGCCAGCAGCCCAGGACAGGGGCTAGTCTACGAGCAGTACTTC. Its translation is CASSPGQGLVYEQYF. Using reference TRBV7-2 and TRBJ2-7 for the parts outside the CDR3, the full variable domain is GAGVSQSPSNKVTEKGKDVELRCDPISGHTALYWYRQSLGQGLEFLIYFQGNSAPDKSGLPSDRFSAERTGGSVSTLTIQRTQQEDSAVYLCASSPGQGLVYEQYFGPGTRLTVT.

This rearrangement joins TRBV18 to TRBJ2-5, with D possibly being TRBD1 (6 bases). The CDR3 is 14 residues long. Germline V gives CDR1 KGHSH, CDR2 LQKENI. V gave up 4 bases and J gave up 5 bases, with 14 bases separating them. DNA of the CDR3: TGTGCCAGCTCACTTGGGGGCGTGGAGGAGACCCAGTACTTC. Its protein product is CASSLGGVEETQYF.

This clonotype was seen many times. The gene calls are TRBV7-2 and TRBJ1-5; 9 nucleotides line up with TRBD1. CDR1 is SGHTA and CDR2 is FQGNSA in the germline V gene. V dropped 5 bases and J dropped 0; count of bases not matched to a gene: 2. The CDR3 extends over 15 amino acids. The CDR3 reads CASSAGQGSNQPQHF. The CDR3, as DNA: TGTGCCAGCAGCGCGGGACAGGGTAGCAATCAGCCCCAGCATTTT.

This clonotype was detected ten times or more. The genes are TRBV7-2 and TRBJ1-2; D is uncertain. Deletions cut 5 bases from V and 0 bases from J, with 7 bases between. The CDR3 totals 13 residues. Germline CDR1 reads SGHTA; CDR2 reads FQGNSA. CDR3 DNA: TGTGCCAGCAGCCCTCATTCTAACTATGGCTACACCTTC. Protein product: CASSPHSNYGYTF.

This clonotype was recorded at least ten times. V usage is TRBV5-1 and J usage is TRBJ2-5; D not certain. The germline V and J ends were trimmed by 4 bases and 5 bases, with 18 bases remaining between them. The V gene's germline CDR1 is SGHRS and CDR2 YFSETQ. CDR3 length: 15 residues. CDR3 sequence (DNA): TGCGCCAGCAGCGGAATAGGCGCCCTCGCGGAGACCCAGTACTTC. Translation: CASSGIGALAETQYF.

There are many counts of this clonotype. CDR3 loop: CASSLDRVTEAFF. CDR3 nucleotides: TGCGCCAGCAGCTTGGACAGGGTCACTGAAGCTTTCTTT. The V call is TRBV5-1, the J call TRBJ1-1; TRBD1 is a possible D gene (6 bases). This CDR3 is built from 13 residues. V lost 0 bases and J 4 bases, leaving 7 bases between the germline ends. Germline CDR1 reads SGHRS; CDR2 reads YFSETQ.

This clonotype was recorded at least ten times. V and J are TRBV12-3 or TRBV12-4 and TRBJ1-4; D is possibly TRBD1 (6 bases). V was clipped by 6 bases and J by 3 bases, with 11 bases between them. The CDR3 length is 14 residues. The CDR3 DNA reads TGTGCCAGCAGCGCGGGACATTCTAATGAAAAACTGTTTTTT. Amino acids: CASSAGHSNEKLFF.

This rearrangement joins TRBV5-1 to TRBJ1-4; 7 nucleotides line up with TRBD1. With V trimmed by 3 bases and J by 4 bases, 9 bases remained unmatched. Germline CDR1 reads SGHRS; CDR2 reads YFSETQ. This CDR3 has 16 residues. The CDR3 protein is CASSSGGTEVNEKLFF. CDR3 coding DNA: TGCGCCAGCAGCTCGGGGGGGACAGAGGTTAATGAAAAACTGTTTTTT.

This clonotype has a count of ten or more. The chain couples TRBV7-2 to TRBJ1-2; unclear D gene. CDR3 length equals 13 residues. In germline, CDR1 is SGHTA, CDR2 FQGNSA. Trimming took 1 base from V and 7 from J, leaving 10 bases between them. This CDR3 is CASSLGMGPGYTF. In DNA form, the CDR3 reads TGTGCCAGCAGCTTAGGAATGGGTCCTGGCTACACCTTC. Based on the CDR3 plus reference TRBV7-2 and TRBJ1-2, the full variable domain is GAGVSQSPSNKVTEKGKDVELRCDPISGHTALYWYRQSLGQGLEFLIYFQGNSAPDKSGLPSDRFSAERTGGSVSTLTIQRTQQEDSAVYLCASSLGMGPGYTFGSGTRLTVV.

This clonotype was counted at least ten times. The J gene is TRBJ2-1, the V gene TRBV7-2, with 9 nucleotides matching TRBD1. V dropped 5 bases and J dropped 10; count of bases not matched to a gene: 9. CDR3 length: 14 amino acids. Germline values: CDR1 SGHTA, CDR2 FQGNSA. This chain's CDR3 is CASSEQGALTEQFF. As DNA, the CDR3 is TGTGCCAGCAGCGAACAGGGGGCCCTGACGGAGCAGTTCTTC.

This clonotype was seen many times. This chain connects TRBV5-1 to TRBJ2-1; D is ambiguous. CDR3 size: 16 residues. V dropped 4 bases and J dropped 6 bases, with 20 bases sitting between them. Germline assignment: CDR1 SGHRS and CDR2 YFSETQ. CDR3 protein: CASSPAPGPDVNEQFF. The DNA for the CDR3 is TGCGCCAGCAGCCCGGCCCCCGGACCGGACGTCAATGAGCAGTTCTTC.